This record looks at one T cell receptor beta chain sequence and its context. Its antigen is still unknown. Memory CD4+ cells were the fraction left after CD45RA+ naive selection. This sample stems from a study of shared clonotypes between healthy human individuals. Study observations and caveats: Across a handful of donors, naive CD4 shared 5% to 6.5%, naive CD8 3% to 3.5%, memory CD4 roughly 2.5%, memory CD8 under 0.5%.

Several immunoSEQ plates held equal portions of the genomic DNA taken from each subset. The protocol was immunoSEQ multiplex PCR, while the TCRdb copy is restricted to in-frame clones and leaves out a portion. The data contain 2 million to 2.5 million clones, about 92% of them singletons. The germline V gene encodes CDR1 SGHVS and CDR2 FQNEAQ. This CDR3 spans 13 amino acids. V shed 3 bases, J shed 6 bases, and the junction held 0 bases outside the gene matches. The sequenced material came from naive CD4+ T cells from PBMCs. Subset defined: CD45RA+ positively selected. The source is a man younger than 35 in good health. Some clones in this sample may be carry-over from other donors' samples. This rearrangement joins TRBV7-8 to TRBJ1-2; 11 nucleotides line up with TRBD1. CDR3 residues: CASSLGQGDGYTF. CDR3 coding DNA: TGTGCCAGCAGCTTGGGACAGGGGGATGGCTACACCTTC.